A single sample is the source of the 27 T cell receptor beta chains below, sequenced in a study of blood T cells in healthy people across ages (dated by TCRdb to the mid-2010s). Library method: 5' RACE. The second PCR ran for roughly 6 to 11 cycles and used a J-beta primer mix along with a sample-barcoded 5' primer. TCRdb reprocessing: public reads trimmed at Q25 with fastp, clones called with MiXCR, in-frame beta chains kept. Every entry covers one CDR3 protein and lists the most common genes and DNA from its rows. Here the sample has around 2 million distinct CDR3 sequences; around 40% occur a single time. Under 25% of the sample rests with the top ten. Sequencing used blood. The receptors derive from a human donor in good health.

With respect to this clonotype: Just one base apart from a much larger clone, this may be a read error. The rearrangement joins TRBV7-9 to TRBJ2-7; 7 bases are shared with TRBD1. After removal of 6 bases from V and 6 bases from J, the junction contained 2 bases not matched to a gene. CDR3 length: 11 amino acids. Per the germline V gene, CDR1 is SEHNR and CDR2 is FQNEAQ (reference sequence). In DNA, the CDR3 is TGTGCCAGCAGTAACAGGGGCGAGCAGTACTTC. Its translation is CASSNRGEQYF. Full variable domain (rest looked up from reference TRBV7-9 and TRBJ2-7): DTGVSQNPRHKITKRGQNVTFRCDPISEHNRLYWYRQTLGQGPEFLTYFQNEAQLEKSRLLSDRFSAERPKGSFSTLEIQRTEQGDSAMYLCASSNRGEQYFGPGTRLTVT.

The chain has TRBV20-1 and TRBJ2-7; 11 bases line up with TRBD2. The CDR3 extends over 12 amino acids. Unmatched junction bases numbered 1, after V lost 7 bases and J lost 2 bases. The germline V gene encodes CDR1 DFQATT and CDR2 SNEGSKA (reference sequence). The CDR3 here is CSVAGGAYEQYF. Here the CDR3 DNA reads TGCAGTGTAGCGGGGGGGGCCTACGAGCAGTACTTC.

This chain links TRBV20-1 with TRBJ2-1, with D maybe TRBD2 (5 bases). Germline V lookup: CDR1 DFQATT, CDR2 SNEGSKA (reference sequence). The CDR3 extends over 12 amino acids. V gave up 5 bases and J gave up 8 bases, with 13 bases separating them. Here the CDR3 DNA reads TGCAGTGCTTCCACTAGTTTCTATGAGCAGTTCTTC. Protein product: CSASTSFYEQFF.

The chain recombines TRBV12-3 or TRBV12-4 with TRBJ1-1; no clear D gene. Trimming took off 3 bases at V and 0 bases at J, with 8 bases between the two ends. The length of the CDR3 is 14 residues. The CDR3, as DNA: TGTGCCAGCAGTTTTCAGTCCATGAACACTGAAGCTTTCTTT. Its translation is CASSFQSMNTEAFF.

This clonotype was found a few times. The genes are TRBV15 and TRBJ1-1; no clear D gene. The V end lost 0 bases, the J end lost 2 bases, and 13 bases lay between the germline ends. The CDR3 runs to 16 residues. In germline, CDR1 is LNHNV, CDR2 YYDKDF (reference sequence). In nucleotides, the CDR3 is TGTGCCACCAGCAGAGATATAGGACCGGTTAACACTGAAGCTTTCTTT. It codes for CATSRDIGPVNTEAFF.

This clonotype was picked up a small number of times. The CDR3 sequence is CASSSPDREQYF. DNA for the CDR3: TGTGCCAGCAGCTCTCCGGATCGCGAGCAGTACTTC. The V call is TRBV3-1, the J call TRBJ2-7; D is undetermined. The CDR3 loop spans 12 amino acids. Germline values: CDR1 LGHDT, CDR2 YNNKEL (reference sequence). V lost 5 bases and J lost 6, with 11 bases in between.

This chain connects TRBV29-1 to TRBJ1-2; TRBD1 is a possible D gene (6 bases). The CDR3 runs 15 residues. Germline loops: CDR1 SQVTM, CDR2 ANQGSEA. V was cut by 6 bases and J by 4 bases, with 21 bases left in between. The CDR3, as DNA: TGCAGCGTCCGGTCGGGGGGCAGGATCACCTATGGCTACACCTTC. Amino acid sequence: CSVRSGGRITYGYTF.

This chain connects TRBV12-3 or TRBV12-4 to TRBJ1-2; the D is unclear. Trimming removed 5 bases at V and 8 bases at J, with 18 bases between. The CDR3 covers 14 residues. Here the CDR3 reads CASSQLSAAGGYTF. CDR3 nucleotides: TGTGCCAGCAGTCAACTTTCGGCAGCAGGCGGCTACACCTTC.

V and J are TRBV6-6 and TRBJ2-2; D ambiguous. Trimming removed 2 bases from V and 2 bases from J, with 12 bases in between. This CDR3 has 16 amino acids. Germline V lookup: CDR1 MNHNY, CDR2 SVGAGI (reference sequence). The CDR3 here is CASSYGGFRNTGELFF. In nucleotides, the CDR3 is TGTGCCAGCAGTTACGGTGGGTTTAGAAACACCGGGGAGCTGTTTTTT.

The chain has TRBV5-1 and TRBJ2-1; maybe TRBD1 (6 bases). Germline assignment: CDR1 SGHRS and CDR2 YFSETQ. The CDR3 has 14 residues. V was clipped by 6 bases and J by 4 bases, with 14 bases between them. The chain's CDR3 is CASMKQGVYNEQFF. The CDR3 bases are TGCGCCAGCATGAAACAGGGCGTTTACAATGAGCAGTTCTTC.

The CDR3 nucleotides are TGTGCCAGTCGGACCCTTACCTACGAGCAGTACTTC. Its protein product is CASRTLTYEQYF. The chain uses TRBV2 and TRBJ2-7, with unresolved D. This CDR3 region has 12 residues. Germline-derived CDR1 and CDR2 are SNHLY and FYNNEI. V was shortened by 9 bases and J by 2 bases, with 11 bases between the two germline ends.

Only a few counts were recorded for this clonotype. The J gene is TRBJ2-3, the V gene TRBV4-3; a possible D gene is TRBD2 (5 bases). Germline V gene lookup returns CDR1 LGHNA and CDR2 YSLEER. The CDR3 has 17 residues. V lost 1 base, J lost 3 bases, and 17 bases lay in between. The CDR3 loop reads CASSQVNEGSSTDTQYF. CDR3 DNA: TGCGCCAGCAGCCAAGTGAACGAGGGCAGTAGTACAGATACGCAGTATTTT.

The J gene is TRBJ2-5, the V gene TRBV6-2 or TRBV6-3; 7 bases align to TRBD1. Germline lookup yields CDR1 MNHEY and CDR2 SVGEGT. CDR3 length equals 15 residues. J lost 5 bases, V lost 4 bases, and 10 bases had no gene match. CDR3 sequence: CASSLDRSKGETQYF. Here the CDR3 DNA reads TGTGCCAGCAGTTTGGACAGGTCGAAGGGGGAGACCCAGTACTTC.

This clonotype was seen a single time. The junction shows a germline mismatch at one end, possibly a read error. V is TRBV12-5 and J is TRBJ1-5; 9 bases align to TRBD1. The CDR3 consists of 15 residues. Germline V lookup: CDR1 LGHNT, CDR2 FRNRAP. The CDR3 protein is CASEPPGQGNRPQHF. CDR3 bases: TGTGCTAGTGAACCCCCGGGACAGGGCAATCGGCCCCAGCATTTT.

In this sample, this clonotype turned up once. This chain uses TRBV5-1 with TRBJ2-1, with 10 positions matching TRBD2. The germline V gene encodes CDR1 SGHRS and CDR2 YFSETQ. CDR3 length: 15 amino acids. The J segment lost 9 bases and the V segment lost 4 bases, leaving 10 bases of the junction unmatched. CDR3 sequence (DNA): TGCGCCAGCAGCACCCAAGCGGGGGGGCAAAGTGAGCAGTTCTTC. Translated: CASSTQAGGQSEQFF.

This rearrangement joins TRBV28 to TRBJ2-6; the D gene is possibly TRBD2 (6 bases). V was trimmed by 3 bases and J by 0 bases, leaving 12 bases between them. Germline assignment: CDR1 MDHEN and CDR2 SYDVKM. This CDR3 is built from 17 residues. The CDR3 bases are TGTGCCAGCAGTTTCGGAGGGGACCCCTCTGGGGCCAACGTCCTGACTTTC. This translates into CASSFGGDPSGANVLTF.

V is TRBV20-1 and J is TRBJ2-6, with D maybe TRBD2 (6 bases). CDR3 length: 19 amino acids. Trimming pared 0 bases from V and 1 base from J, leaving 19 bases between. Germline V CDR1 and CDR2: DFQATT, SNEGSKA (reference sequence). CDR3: CSARDSGKGLLSGANVLTF. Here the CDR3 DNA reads TGCAGTGCTAGAGATAGCGGAAAGGGATTACTGTCTGGGGCCAACGTCCTGACTTTC.

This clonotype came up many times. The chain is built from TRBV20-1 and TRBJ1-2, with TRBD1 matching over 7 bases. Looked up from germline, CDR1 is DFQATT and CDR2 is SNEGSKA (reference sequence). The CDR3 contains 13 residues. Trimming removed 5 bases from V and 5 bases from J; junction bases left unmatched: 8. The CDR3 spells CSASSDRDYGYTF. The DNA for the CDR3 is TGCAGTGCTTCCTCCGACAGGGATTATGGCTACACCTTC.

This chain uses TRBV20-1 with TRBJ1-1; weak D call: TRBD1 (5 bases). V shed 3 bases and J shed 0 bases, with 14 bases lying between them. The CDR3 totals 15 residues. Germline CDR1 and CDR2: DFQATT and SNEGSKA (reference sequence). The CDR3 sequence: CSARSPGRLNTEAFF. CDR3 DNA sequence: TGCAGTGCTAGGTCCCCGGGACGATTGAACACTGAAGCTTTCTTT.

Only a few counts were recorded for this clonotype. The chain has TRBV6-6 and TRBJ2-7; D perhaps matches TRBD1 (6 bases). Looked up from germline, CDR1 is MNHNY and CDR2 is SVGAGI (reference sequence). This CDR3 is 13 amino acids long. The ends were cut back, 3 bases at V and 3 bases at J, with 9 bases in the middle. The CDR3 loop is CASSYDRYYEQYF. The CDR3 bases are TGTGCCAGCAGTTATGACAGGTACTACGAGCAGTACTTC.

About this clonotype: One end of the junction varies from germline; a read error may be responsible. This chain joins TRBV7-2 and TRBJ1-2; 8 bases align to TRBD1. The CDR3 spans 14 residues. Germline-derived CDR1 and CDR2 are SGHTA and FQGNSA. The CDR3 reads CASGLGRQGYGYTF. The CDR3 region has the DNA TGTGCCAGCGGCTTAGGGCGACAGGGGTATGGCTACACCTTC. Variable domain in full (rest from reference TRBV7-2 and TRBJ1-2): GAGVSQSPSNKVTEKGKDVELRCDPISGHTALYWYRQSLGQGLEFLIYFQGNSAPDKSGLPSDRFSAERTGGSVSTLTIQRTQQEDSAVYLCASGLGRQGYGYTFGSGTRLTVV.

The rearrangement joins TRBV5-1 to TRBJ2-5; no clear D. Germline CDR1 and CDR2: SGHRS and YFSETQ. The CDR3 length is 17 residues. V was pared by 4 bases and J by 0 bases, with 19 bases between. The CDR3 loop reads CASSRRRFYSDQETQYF. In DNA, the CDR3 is TGCGCCAGCAGCCGTCGCAGGTTTTATTCGGACCAAGAGACCCAGTACTTC.

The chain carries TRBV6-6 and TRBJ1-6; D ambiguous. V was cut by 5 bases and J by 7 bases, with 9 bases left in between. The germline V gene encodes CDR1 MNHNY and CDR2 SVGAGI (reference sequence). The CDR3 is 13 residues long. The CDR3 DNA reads TGTGCCAGCAGTACCACGGAAAATTCACCCCTCCACTTT. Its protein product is CASSTTENSPLHF.

The CDR3 sequence: CASSYSGGPREQFF. In DNA, the CDR3 is TGTGCCAGCAGTTATAGCGGGGGCCCCAGGGAGCAGTTCTTC. This chain links TRBV6-2 or TRBV6-3 with TRBJ2-1; TRBD2 aligns across 9 bases. Germline V gene lookup returns CDR1 MNHEY and CDR2 SVGEGT. Trimming removed 3 bases from V and 10 bases from J; junction bases left unmatched: 7. This CDR3 comprises 14 residues.

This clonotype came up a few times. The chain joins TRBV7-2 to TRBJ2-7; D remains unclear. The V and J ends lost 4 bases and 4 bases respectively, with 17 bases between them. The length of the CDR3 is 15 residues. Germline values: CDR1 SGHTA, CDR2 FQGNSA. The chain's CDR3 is CASSSQISPEYEQYF. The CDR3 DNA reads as TGTGCCAGCAGCTCTCAAATTTCCCCTGAATACGAGCAGTACTTC.

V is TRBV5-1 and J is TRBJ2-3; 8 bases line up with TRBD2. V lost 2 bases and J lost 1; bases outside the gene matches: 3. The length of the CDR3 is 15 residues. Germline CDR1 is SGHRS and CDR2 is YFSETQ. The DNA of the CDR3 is TGCGCCAGCAGCTTTAGCGGGGACCGCACAGATACGCAGTATTTT. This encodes CASSFSGDRTDTQYF.

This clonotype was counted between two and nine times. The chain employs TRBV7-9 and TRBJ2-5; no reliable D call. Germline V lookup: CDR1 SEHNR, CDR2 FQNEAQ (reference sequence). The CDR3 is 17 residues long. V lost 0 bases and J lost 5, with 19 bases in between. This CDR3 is CASSLAPLRARTETQYF. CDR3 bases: TGTGCCAGCAGCTTAGCGCCCCTTCGGGCGAGAACGGAGACCCAGTACTTC.